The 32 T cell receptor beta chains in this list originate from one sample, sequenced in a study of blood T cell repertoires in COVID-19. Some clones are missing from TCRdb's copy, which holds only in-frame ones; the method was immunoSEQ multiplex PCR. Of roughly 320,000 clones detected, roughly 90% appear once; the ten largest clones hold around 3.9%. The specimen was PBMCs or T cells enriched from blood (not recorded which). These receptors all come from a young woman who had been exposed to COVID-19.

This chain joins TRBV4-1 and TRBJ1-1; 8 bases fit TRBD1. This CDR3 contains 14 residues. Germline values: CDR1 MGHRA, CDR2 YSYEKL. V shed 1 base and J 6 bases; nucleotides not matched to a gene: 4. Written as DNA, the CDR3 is TGCGCCAGCAGCCAAGCACAGGGGGTCCCTGAAGCTTTCTTT. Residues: CASSQAQGVPEAFF.

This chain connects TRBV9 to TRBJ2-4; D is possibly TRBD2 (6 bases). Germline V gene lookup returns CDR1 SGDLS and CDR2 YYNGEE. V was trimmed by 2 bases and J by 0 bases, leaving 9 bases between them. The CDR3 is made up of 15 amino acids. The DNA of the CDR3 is TGTGCCAGCAGCGTCGGCGGGATAGCCAAAAACATTCAGTACTTC. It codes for CASSVGGIAKNIQYF. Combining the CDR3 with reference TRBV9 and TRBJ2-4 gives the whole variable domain DSGVTQTPKHLITATGQRVTLRCSPRSGDLSVYWYQQSLDQGLQFLIQYYNGEERAKGNILERFSAQQFPDLHSELNLSSLELGDSALYFCASSVGGIAKNIQYFGAGTRLSVL.

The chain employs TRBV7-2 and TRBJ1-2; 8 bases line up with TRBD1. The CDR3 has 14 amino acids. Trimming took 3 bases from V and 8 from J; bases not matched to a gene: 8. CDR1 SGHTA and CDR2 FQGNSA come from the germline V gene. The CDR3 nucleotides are TGTGCCAGCAGCTTCGGACAGGGTCTGAAAGGCTACACCTTC. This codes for CASSFGQGLKGYTF.

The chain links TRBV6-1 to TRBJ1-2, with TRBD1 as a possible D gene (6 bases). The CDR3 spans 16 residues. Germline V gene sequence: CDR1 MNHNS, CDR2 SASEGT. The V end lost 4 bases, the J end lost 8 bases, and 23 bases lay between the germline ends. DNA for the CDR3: TGTGCCAGCAGTGTATCCTTTTATAGGGGGTTTGGAGGCTACACCTTC. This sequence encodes CASSVSFYRGFGGYTF.

In DNA form, the CDR3 reads TGTGCCAGCAACAGCCCCTTGACAGCTAACTATGGCTACACCTTC. Translation: CASNSPLTANYGYTF. The chain recombines TRBV6-5 with TRBJ1-2, with D perhaps matching TRBD1 (5 bases). The CDR3 extends over 15 amino acids. The V gene's germline CDR1 is MNHEY and CDR2 SVGAGI. Trimming left V 7 bases short and J 0 bases short, with 15 bases between.

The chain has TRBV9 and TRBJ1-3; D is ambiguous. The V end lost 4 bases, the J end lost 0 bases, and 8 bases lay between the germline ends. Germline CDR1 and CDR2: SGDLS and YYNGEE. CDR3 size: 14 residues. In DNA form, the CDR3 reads TGTGCCAGCAGCACCACTTACTCTGGAAACACCATATATTTT. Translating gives CASSTTYSGNTIYF.

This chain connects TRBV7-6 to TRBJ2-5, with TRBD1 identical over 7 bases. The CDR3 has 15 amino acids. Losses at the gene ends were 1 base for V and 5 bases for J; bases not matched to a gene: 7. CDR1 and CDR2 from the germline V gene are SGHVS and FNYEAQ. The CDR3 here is CASSLENLRGETQYF. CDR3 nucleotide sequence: TGTGCCAGCAGCTTAGAAAATCTCAGGGGGGAGACCCAGTACTTC.

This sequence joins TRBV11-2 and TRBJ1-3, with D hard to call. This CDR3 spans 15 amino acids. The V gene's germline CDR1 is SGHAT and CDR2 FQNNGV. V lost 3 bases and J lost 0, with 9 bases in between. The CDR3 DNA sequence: TGTGCCAGCAGCTTTCAGGCCAGCTCTGGAAACACCATATATTTT. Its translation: CASSFQASSGNTIYF.

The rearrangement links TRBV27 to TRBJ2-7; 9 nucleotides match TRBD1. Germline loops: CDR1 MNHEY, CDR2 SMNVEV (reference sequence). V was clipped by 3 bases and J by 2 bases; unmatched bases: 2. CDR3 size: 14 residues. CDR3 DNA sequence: TGTGCCAGCAGTTTCAGACAGGGGGCCTACGAGCAGTACTTC. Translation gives CASSFRQGAYEQYF.

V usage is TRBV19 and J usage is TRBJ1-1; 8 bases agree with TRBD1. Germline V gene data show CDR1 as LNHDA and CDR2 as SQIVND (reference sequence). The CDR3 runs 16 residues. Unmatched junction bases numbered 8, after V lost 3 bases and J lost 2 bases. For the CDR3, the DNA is TGTGCCAGTAGTATCAGCCGGGACAGGAAAAACACTGAAGCTTTCTTT. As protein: CASSISRDRKNTEAFF.

The CDR3 protein is CASSVVSGGVNEQFF. In nucleotides, the CDR3 is TGTGCCAGCAGCGTAGTGAGCGGGGGGGTCAATGAGCAGTTCTTC. The V gene is TRBV9, the J gene TRBJ2-1; TRBD2 matches 10 bases. This CDR3 comprises 15 residues. The V gene's germline CDR1 is SGDLS and CDR2 YYNGEE. With V trimmed by 0 bases and J by 6 bases, 3 bases remained unmatched.

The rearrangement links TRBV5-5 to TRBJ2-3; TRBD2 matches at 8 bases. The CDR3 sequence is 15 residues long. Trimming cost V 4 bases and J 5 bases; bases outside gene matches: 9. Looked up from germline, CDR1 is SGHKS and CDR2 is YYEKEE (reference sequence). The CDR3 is CASSPYGLAGDTQYF. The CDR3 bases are TGTGCCAGCAGCCCATATGGCCTAGCGGGAGATACGCAGTATTTT.

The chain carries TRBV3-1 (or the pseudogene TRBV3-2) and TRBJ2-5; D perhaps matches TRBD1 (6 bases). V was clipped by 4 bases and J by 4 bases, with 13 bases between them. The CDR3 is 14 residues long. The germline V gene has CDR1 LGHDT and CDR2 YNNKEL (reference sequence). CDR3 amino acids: CASSLWTDLETQYF. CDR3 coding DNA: TGTGCCAGCAGCCTGTGGACAGATCTAGAGACCCAGTACTTC.

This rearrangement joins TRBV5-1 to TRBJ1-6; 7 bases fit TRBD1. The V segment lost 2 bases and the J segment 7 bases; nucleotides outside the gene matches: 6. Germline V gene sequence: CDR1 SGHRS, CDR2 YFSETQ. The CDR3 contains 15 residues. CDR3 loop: CASSLQGRENSPLHF. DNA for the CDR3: TGCGCCAGCAGCTTACAGGGGCGCGAAAATTCACCCCTCCACTTT.

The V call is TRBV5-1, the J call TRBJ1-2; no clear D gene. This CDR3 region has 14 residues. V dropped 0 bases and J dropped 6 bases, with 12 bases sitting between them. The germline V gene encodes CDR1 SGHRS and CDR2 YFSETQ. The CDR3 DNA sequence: TGCGCCAGCAGCTTGGAGGCGGGCGGTAATGGCTACACCTTC. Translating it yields CASSLEAGGNGYTF.

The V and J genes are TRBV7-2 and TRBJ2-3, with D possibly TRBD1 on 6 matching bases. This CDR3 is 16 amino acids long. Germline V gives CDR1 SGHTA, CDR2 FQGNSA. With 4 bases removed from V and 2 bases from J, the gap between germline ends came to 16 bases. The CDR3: CASSYWGPLLTDTQYF. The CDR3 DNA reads TGTGCCAGCAGCTACTGGGGGCCTCTCCTCACAGATACGCAGTATTTT.

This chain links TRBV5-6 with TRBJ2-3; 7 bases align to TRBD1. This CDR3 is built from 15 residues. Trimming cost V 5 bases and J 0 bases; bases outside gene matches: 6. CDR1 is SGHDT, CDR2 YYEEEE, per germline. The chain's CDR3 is CASRTTGSSTDTQYF. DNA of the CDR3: TGTGCCAGCAGAACGACAGGGAGTAGCACAGATACGCAGTATTTT.

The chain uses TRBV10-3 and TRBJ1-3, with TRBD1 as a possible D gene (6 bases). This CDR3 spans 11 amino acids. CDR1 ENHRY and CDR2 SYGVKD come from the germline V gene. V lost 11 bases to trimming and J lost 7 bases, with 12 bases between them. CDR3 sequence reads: CALQGWNTIYF. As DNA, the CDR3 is TGTGCCTTACAGGGTTGGAACACCATATATTTT.

The chain's CDR3 is CASSPWTGYGYTF. CDR3 coding DNA: TGTGCCAGCTCACCATGGACAGGGTATGGCTACACCTTC. This chain joins TRBV18 and TRBJ1-2; 8 bases fit TRBD1. Germline V lookup: CDR1 KGHSH, CDR2 LQKENI. Trimming cost V 2 bases and J 5 bases; bases outside gene matches: 1. The CDR3 is 13 amino acids.

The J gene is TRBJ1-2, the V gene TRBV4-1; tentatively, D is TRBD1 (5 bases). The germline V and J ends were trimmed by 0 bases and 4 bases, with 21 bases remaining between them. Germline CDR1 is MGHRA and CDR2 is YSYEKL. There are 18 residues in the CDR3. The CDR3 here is CASSQEVSDPGVSYGYTF. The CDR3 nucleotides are TGCGCCAGCAGCCAAGAAGTTTCGGATCCGGGGGTTTCCTATGGCTACACCTTC.

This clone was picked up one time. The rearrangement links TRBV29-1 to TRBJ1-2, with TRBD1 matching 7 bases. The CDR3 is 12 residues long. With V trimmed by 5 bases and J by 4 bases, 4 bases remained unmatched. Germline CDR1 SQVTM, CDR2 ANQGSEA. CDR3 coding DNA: TGCAGCGTTCTGACAGGGTCCTATGGCTACACCTTC. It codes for CSVLTGSYGYTF.

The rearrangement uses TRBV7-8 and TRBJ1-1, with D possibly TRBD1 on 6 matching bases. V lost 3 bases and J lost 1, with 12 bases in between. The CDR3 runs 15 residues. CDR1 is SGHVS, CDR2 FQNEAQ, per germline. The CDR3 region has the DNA TGTGCCAGCAGCTTGCGGGGGCGTCGGAACACTGAAGCTTTCTTT. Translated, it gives CASSLRGRRNTEAFF.

CDR3 in DNA: TGTGCCACCAGCAGAGTGGGAGGGACAACAGTACGCCAAGAGACCCAGTACTTC. It is translated as CATSRVGGTTVRQETQYF. The chain couples TRBV15 to TRBJ2-5, with D perhaps matching TRBD2 (7 bases). The CDR3 is 18 amino acids. Germline CDR1 LNHNV, CDR2 YYDKDF (reference sequence). V was cut by 1 base and J by 1 base, with 19 bases left in between.

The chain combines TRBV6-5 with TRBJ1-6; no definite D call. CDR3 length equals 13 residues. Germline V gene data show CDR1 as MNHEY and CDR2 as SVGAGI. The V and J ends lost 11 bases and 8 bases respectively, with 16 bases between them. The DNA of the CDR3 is TGTGCCGGAAGGCCAGACGGGGATTCACCCCTCCACTTT. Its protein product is CAGRPDGDSPLHF.

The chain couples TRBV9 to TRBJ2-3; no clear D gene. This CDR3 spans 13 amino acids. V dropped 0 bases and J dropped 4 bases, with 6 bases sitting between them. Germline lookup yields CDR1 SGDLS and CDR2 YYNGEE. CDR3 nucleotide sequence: TGTGCCAGCAGCGTAGCTCCGGCAGATACGCAGTATTTT. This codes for CASSVAPADTQYF. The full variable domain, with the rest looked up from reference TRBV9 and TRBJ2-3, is DSGVTQTPKHLITATGQRVTLRCSPRSGDLSVYWYQQSLDQGLQFLIQYYNGEERAKGNILERFSAQQFPDLHSELNLSSLELGDSALYFCASSVAPADTQYFGPGTRLTVL.

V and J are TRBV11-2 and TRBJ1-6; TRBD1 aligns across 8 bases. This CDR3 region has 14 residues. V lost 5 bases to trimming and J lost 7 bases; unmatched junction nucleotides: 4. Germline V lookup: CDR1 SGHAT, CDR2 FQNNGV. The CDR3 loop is CASSRTGKNSPLHF. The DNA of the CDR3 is TGTGCCAGCAGCCGGACAGGGAAGAATTCACCCCTCCACTTT.

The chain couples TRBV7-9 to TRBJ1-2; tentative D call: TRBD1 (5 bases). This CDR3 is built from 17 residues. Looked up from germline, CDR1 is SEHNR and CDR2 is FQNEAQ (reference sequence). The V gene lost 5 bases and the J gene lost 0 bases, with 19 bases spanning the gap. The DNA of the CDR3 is TGTGCCAGCAGCCCGGAGGGGATCATGGGGGCTAACTATGGCTACACCTTC. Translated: CASSPEGIMGANYGYTF.

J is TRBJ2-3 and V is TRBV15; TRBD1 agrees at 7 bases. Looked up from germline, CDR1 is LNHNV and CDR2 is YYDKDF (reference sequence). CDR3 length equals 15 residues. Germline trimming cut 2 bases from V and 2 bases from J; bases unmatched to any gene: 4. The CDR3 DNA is TGTGCCACCAGCAGATCCGGGACAGTCACAGATACGCAGTATTTT. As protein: CATSRSGTVTDTQYF.

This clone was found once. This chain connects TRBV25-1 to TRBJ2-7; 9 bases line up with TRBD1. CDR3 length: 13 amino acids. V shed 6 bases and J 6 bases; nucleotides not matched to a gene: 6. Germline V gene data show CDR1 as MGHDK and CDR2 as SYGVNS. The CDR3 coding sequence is TGTGCCAGCAGGGCCGGGACAGGGTCCGAGCAGTACTTC. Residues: CASRAGTGSEQYF.

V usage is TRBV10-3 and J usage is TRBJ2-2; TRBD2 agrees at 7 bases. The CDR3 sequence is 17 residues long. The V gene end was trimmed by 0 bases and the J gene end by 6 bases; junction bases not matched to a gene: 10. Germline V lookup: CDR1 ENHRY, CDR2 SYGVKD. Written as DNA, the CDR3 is TGTGCCATCAGTGAGTCTCGGCGGGGGTTCTCTCCCGGGGAGCTGTTTTTT. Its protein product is CAISESRRGFSPGELFF.

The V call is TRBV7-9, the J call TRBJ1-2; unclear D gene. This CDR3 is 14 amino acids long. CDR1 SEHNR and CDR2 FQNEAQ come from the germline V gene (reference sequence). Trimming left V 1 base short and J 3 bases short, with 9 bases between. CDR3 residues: CASSLERGYYGYTF. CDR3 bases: TGTGCCAGCAGCTTAGAGCGAGGATACTATGGCTACACCTTC.

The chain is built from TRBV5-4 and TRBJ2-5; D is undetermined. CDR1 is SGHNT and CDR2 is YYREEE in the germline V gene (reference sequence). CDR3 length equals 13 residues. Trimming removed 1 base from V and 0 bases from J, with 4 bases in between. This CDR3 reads CASSLPDQETQYF. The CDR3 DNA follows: TGTGCCAGCAGCTTGCCAGACCAAGAGACCCAGTACTTC.